This TCR beta chain was obtained from a study of vaccination and CD4 T cells after COVID-19. Study in general: Cellular stimulation was performed using overlapping spike peptides derived from SARS-CoV-2, HCoV-NL63, HCoV-OC43 and HCoV-229E. No peptide, an HIV-1 Nef pool, or a CEFX pool was what each control culture received.

With the Oncomine TCR Beta short-read assay, DNA from cultured CD4+ T cells was sequenced. In this case, cultured CD4+ T cells provided the extracted genomic DNA. TCRdb reprocessed the PCR reads via MiXCR and lists one record per CDR3 protein. The sample holds just over 7,500 distinct CDR3 sequences; under 40% are singletons and the top ten take approximately 15%. Note on this clonotype: The antigen is not known.

The CDR3 is made up of 11 amino acids. Between the trimmed V and J ends, which lost 6 bases and 5 bases, there was a span of 11 bases. In germline, CDR1 is DFQATT, CDR2 SNEGSKA (reference sequence). Indicated treatment: roughly 11-day PBMC culture with coronavirus spike peptide pools or control peptides (ViraFEST assay). Gathering of the CD4+ T cells, from the unexposed donor, took place before the COVID-19 pandemic (2011-2018). Following expansion of antigen-specific T cells with peptide pools, ViraFEST then sequenced TCRs. Each of days 3 and 7 saw half the medium replaced by fresh IL-2 medium. The chain uses TRBV20-1 and TRBJ2-7; the D gene is possibly TRBD2 (5 bases). This clonotype was sampled from a human donor in good health. The sample consisted of CD4+ T cells from blood, cultured in vitro. The CDR3 region has the DNA TGCAGTGCAAAAGACTACGACGAGCAGTACTTC. Amino acid sequence: CSAKDYDEQYF.